These 26 T cell receptor beta chains share one sample of origin, sequenced in a study of monozygotic twins with inflammatory bowel disease. TCRdb re-called the 5' RACE reads and gives one entry per CDR3 protein, without DNA. This sample contains around 99,000 distinct CDR3 sequences. The sequenced material came from blood. The receptor source for this set is a human donor with ulcerative colitis or Crohn's disease, or a healthy co-twin of an affected twin (not recorded which).

The chain recombines TRBV15 with TRBJ1-1; TCRdb returns TRBD1, unconfirmable since there is no DNA. The CDR3 runs to 15 residues. Germline V gene sequence: CDR1 LNHNV, CDR2 YYDKDF (reference sequence). Here the CDR3 reads CATSSAEVARTEAFF.

The chain uses TRBV5-1 and TRBJ2-1; the D gene TCRdb calls, TRBD2, cannot be checked with no DNA. Germline values: CDR1 SGHRS, CDR2 YFSETQ. The CDR3 is 16 residues long. CDR3 amino acids: CASSSLAGGSYNEQFF.

The rearrangement links TRBV18 to TRBJ2-3; TCRdb returns TRBD2, unconfirmable since there is no DNA. Germline V lookup: CDR1 KGHSH, CDR2 LQKENI. The CDR3 loop spans 16 amino acids. CDR3 loop: CASSPDTSGGQDTQYF.

The chain combines TRBV5-1 with TRBJ2-7. The CDR3 has 15 amino acids. Germline V gene data show CDR1 as SGHRS and CDR2 as YFSETQ. The CDR3: CASSQLSGSSYEQYF. Supplemented by reference TRBV5-1 and TRBJ2-7, the full variable domain reads KAGVTQTPRYLIKTRGQQVTLSCSPISGHRSVSWYQQTPGQGLQFLFEYFSETQRNKGNFPGRFSGRQFSNSRSEMNVSTLELGDSALYLCASSQLSGSSYEQYFGPGTRLTVT.

The CDR3 reads CASVGVLNSPLHF. V is TRBV12-5 and J is TRBJ1-6. The CDR3 covers 13 residues. Germline V gives CDR1 LGHNT, CDR2 FRNRAP.

This CDR3 reads CASSFSLASADTQYF. The J gene is TRBJ2-3, the V gene TRBV5-1; the D call of TRBD2 rests on TCRdb alone, since no DNA is present to check it. The CDR3 runs 15 residues. CDR1 SGHRS and CDR2 YFSETQ come from the germline V gene.

CDR3 loop: CASSSEGAGAQVYGYTF. This sequence joins TRBV5-1 and TRBJ1-2; the D gene TCRdb calls, TRBD1, cannot be checked with no DNA. The CDR3 consists of 17 residues. CDR1 and CDR2 (germline): SGHRS, YFSETQ.

The J gene is TRBJ1-3, the V gene TRBV28. Germline CDR1 reads MDHEN; CDR2 reads SYDVKM. This CDR3 comprises 15 residues. This CDR3 is CASSLGLALGNTIYF.

J is TRBJ2-5 and V is TRBV7-2; TCRdb lists TRBD1, though no DNA is available to test this call. The CDR3 contains 16 residues. Germline values: CDR1 SGHTA, CDR2 FQGNSA. The CDR3 here is CASSSPGGWKQETQYF.

The chain links TRBV3-1 to TRBJ1-2; TCRdb's D call of TRBD1 is untestable without DNA. CDR3 length: 14 amino acids. The germline gives CDR1 LGHDT, CDR2 YNNKEL (reference sequence). The CDR3 is CASSQDLGGGGYTF.

This sequence joins TRBV20-1 and TRBJ2-1. The CDR3 spans 15 residues. Per germline, CDR1 DFQATT and CDR2 SNEGSKA (reference sequence). The CDR3 here is CSARASGSSYNEQFF.

The genes are TRBV10-3 and TRBJ1-1; TCRdb outputs TRBD1, but without DNA this stays unchecked. CDR1 and CDR2 (germline): ENHRY, SYGVKD. The CDR3 length is 15 residues. CDR3 sequence reads: CAIGRVTGMNTEAFF.

The chain employs TRBV20-1 and TRBJ2-5; the D gene TCRdb calls, TRBD1, cannot be checked with no DNA. The CDR3 sequence is 18 residues long. In germline, CDR1 is DFQATT, CDR2 SNEGSKA (reference sequence). CDR3: CSASGQEGTSGLQETQYF.

The V gene is TRBV12-3 or TRBV12-4, the J gene TRBJ1-5; the D call from TCRdb, TRBD1, cannot be confirmed without DNA. This CDR3 comprises 14 residues. The CDR3 protein is CASRRDSSDQPQHF.

V gene TRBV5-1 combines with J gene TRBJ2-7; there is no DNA to check the TCRdb D call of TRBD1. There are 15 residues in the CDR3. Per germline, CDR1 SGHRS and CDR2 YFSETQ. The CDR3 sequence is CASSSAGMLSYEQYF.

The J gene is TRBJ2-1, the V gene TRBV28; TCRdb returns TRBD1, unconfirmable since there is no DNA. The CDR3 runs to 13 residues. The V gene's germline CDR1 is MDHEN and CDR2 SYDVKM. The CDR3 reads CASSLAGHNEQFF.

The rearrangement links TRBV29-1 to TRBJ1-1. CDR1 is SQVTM, CDR2 ANQGSEA, per germline. There are 12 residues in the CDR3. The CDR3 loop is CSVEGGYTEAFF.

The chain has TRBV5-1 and TRBJ1-1. The CDR3 has 15 residues. Germline V gene lookup returns CDR1 SGHRS and CDR2 YFSETQ. This CDR3 reads CASSLDAGGGTEAFF.

CDR3 loop: CASSFRGTSPLHF. The V gene is TRBV28, the J gene TRBJ1-6; TCRdb outputs TRBD1, but without DNA this stays unchecked. Germline V gives CDR1 MDHEN, CDR2 SYDVKM. The CDR3 totals 13 residues. The variable domain in full, with the rest retrieved from reference TRBV28 and TRBJ1-6, is DVKVTQSSRYLVKRTGEKVFLECVQDMDHENMFWYRQDPGLGLRLIYFSYDVKMKEKGDIPEGYSVSREKKERFSLILESASTNQTSMYLCASSFRGTSPLHFGNGTRLTVT.

V is TRBV10-2 and J is TRBJ2-3; the TCRdb D gene call, TRBD2, has no DNA to confirm it. Germline V CDR1 and CDR2: WSHSY, SAAADI. This CDR3 is built from 14 residues. This CDR3 is CASSAGGGADTQYF.

The chain joins TRBV12-3 or TRBV12-4 to TRBJ2-2; as DNA is missing, the TRBD2 call by TCRdb cannot be tested. The CDR3 is made up of 15 amino acids. The CDR3 region is CASSLGAGGAGELFF.

The chain couples TRBV24-1 to TRBJ2-2; TCRdb reports TRBD2, a call that lacks DNA to check it against. The CDR3 covers 18 residues. CDR1 and CDR2 (germline): KGHDR, SFDVKD. CDR3 loop: CATSDLRDSARNTGELFF.

This chain connects TRBV10-2 to TRBJ2-7; TCRdb designates TRBD2, a call that cannot be tested without DNA. The length of the CDR3 is 18 residues. In germline, CDR1 is WSHSY, CDR2 SAAADI. CDR3 protein: CASSESFSGAASSYEQYF.

The gene calls are TRBV5-4 and TRBJ2-5; TCRdb selects TRBD2, and the lack of DNA leaves this call unchecked. The germline gives CDR1 SGHNT, CDR2 YYREEE (reference sequence). The CDR3 is made up of 14 amino acids. This CDR3 is CASSLAAGAETQYF.

This sequence joins TRBV24-1 and TRBJ2-5; TCRdb designates TRBD1, a call that cannot be tested without DNA. This CDR3 is 13 amino acids long. Germline V gives CDR1 KGHDR, CDR2 SFDVKD. CDR3 protein: CATSAEPGETQYF.

The chain combines TRBV28 with TRBJ1-5; TCRdb gives TRBD1 as the D gene, but with no DNA this cannot be confirmed. The germline gives CDR1 MDHEN, CDR2 SYDVKM. This CDR3 has 16 residues. CDR3 loop: CASSPPGYYSNQPQHF.